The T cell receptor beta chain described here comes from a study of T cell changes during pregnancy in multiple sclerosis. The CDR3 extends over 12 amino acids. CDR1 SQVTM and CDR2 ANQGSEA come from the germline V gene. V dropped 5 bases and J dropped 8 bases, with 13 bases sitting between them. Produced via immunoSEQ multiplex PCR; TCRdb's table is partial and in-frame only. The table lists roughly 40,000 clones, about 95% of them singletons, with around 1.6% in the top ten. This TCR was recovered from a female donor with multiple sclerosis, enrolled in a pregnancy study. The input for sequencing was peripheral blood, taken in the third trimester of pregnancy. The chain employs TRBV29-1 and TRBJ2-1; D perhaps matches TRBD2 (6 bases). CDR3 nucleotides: TGCAGCGTTTCACGACTAGTAGATGAGCAGTTCTTC. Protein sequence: CSVSRLVDEQFF.